One and the same sample provided the 18 T cell receptor beta chains below, sequenced in a study of blood T cell repertoires in COVID-19. TCRdb's table, derived via immunoSEQ multiplex PCR, lists solely in-frame clones and lacks some. The table shows about 97,000 clones, with 84% occurring only once. The sample consisted of peripheral blood. Every receptor here comes from a human donor in a cohort sampled during active COVID-19.

This clone was observed a few times. CDR3 amino acids: CASSARGGNQPQHF. CDR3 nucleotides: TGCGCCAGCAGCGCCAGGGGAGGCAATCAGCCCCAGCATTTT. The V call is TRBV5-1, the J call TRBJ1-5, with a tentative D call TRBD1 (6 bases). V lost 4 bases and J 2 bases, leaving 10 bases between the germline ends. The CDR3 consists of 14 residues. Germline values: CDR1 SGHRS, CDR2 YFSETQ.

This clone has a handful of counts. This chain joins TRBV6-5 and TRBJ2-7; the match to TRBD2 covers 8 bases. The CDR3 is 16 amino acids. V was clipped by 4 bases and J by 1 base; unmatched bases: 9. Germline CDR1 reads MNHEY; CDR2 reads SVGAGI. This chain's CDR3 is CASSSDGRGASYEQYF. For the CDR3, the DNA is TGTGCCAGCAGTTCCGATGGGCGGGGGGCATCCTACGAGCAGTACTTC.

This clone came up a few times. The chain recombines TRBV27 with TRBJ2-7; 11 bases align to TRBD1. The trim removed 4 bases at V and 4 bases at J, leaving 9 bases unmatched. Germline lookup yields CDR1 MNHEY and CDR2 SMNVEV (reference sequence). CDR3 length: 16 amino acids. The CDR3 DNA sequence: TGTGCCAGCAGTTCCCTCGGGACAGGGGGTGTGTACGAGCAGTACTTC. Translation: CASSSLGTGGVYEQYF.

This clone was seen a few times. The chain has TRBV28 and TRBJ1-5; TRBD1 might be the D (6 bases). Germline V lookup: CDR1 MDHEN, CDR2 SYDVKM. The ends were cut back, 6 bases at V and 5 bases at J, with 11 bases in the middle. This CDR3 spans 13 amino acids. For the CDR3, the DNA is TGTGCCAGCAGCCCCTACAGGGATCAGCCCCAGCATTTT. It yields the protein CASSPYRDQPQHF.

The chain employs TRBV7-3 and TRBJ1-2; D unclear. Germline CDR1 SGHTA, CDR2 FQGTGA. Trimming left V 2 bases short and J 8 bases short, with 15 bases between. The CDR3 spans 14 residues. The CDR3 bases are TGTGCCAGCAGCTTAGGTCGTGGACTGCTGGGCTACACCTTC. This translates into CASSLGRGLLGYTF.

The chain links TRBV5-1 to TRBJ2-1; TRBD2 is a possible D gene (5 bases). The germline V gene has CDR1 SGHRS and CDR2 YFSETQ. The ends were cut back, 1 base at V and 6 bases at J, with 8 bases in the middle. This CDR3 has 13 amino acids. DNA of the CDR3: TGCGCCAGCAGCTTGTACGGGGTCAATGAGCAGTTCTTC. Translating it yields CASSLYGVNEQFF.

The chain combines TRBV12-3 or TRBV12-4 with TRBJ1-3; D unresolved. The germline V and J ends were trimmed by 6 bases and 2 bases, with 5 bases remaining between them. The CDR3 totals 12 residues. CDR3 sequence reads: CASSQTGNTIYF. The CDR3 DNA reads TGTGCCAGCAGCCAAACTGGAAACACCATATATTTT.

V usage is TRBV5-1 and J usage is TRBJ2-2; tentatively, D is TRBD1 (7 bases). The CDR3 contains 15 residues. Per the germline V gene, CDR1 is SGHRS and CDR2 is YFSETQ. V lost 2 bases, J lost 7 bases, and 15 bases lay in between. CDR3 sequence reads: CASSFLEGAGGELFF. CDR3 bases: TGCGCCAGCAGCTTTTTGGAGGGGGCTGGCGGGGAGCTGTTTTTT.

The V and J genes are TRBV7-9 and TRBJ2-2; 10 nucleotides match TRBD1. Losses at the gene ends were 5 bases for V and 4 bases for J; bases not matched to a gene: 7. Germline assignment: CDR1 SEHNR and CDR2 FQNEAQ (reference sequence). The length of the CDR3 is 16 residues. The DNA of the CDR3 is TGTGCCAGCAGCCCACCGGGACAGGGGATCACCGGGGAGCTGTTTTTT. This sequence encodes CASSPPGQGITGELFF.

The genes are TRBV18 and TRBJ2-7; 10 nucleotides match TRBD1. V shed 4 bases, J shed 4 bases, and the junction held 7 bases outside the gene matches. Germline assignment: CDR1 KGHSH and CDR2 LQKENI. CDR3 length equals 15 residues. CDR3 DNA: TGTGCCAGCTCACTTGGACAGGGGGATATGTACGAGCAGTACTTC. It translates to CASSLGQGDMYEQYF.

The gene calls are TRBV6-2 or TRBV6-3 and TRBJ2-1, with D unresolved. Germline V gives CDR1 MNHEY, CDR2 SVGEGT. The ends were cut back, 6 bases at V and 2 bases at J, with 11 bases in the middle. The CDR3 is 14 residues long. The DNA of the CDR3 is TGTGCCAGCAGCCAGAGCGTAACCTACAATGAGCAGTTCTTC. Translation: CASSQSVTYNEQFF.

The gene calls are TRBV6-4 and TRBJ2-2, with 8 bases aligning to TRBD1. In germline, CDR1 is MRHNA, CDR2 SNTAGT. The CDR3 sequence is 17 residues long. The ends lost 1 base at V and 5 bases at J; junction bases unmatched: 9. For the CDR3, the DNA is TGTGCCAGCAGTGACTACTCCAGGACAGGGCTTACCGGGGAGCTGTTTTTT. The encoded protein is CASSDYSRTGLTGELFF.

This clone was seen a single time. This chain joins TRBV3-1 (or the pseudogene TRBV3-2) and TRBJ1-2; 10 positions match TRBD1. The CDR3 loop spans 14 amino acids. Germline CDR1 LGHDT, CDR2 YNNKEL (reference sequence). Trimming cost V 5 bases and J 7 bases; bases outside gene matches: 7. Here the CDR3 reads CASSIRQGAGGYTF. As DNA, the CDR3 is TGTGCCAGCAGCATTCGACAGGGGGCTGGTGGCTACACCTTC.

This sequence joins TRBV4-2 and TRBJ1-3; TRBD1 is a possible D gene (6 bases). Germline V gene sequence: CDR1 LGHNA, CDR2 YNFKEQ. Trimming removed 0 bases at V and 0 bases at J, with 9 bases between. This CDR3 is 16 amino acids long. CDR3 residues: CASSQDRGASGNTIYF. The CDR3 DNA reads as TGTGCCAGCAGCCAAGATCGGGGGGCCTCTGGAAACACCATATATTTT.

The J gene is TRBJ2-4, the V gene TRBV29-1; D is perhaps TRBD2 (5 bases). This CDR3 region has 12 residues. The germline V and J ends were trimmed by 7 bases and 4 bases, with 11 bases remaining between them. Germline assignment: CDR1 SQVTM and CDR2 ANQGSEA. CDR3: CSAGMWKNIQYF. The DNA for the CDR3 is TGCAGCGCCGGGATGTGGAAAAACATTCAGTACTTC.

V and J are TRBV6-5 and TRBJ2-7; D remains ambiguous. The length of the CDR3 is 14 residues. Looked up from germline, CDR1 is MNHEY and CDR2 is SVGAGI. The germline V and J ends were trimmed by 0 bases and 3 bases, with 9 bases remaining between them. The CDR3 protein is CASSYSTAGYEQYF. CDR3 nucleotide sequence: TGTGCCAGCAGTTACTCGACGGCAGGCTACGAGCAGTACTTC.

The gene calls are TRBV25-1 and TRBJ2-7, with D perhaps TRBD1 (5 bases). The CDR3 has 16 amino acids. The V end was cut by 2 bases, the J end by 4 bases, with 18 bases between. Germline V gene data show CDR1 as MGHDK and CDR2 as SYGVNS. The CDR3 is CASSETGRGSPYEQYF. The CDR3 DNA reads as TGTGCCAGCAGTGAAACAGGCAGAGGCTCCCCATACGAGCAGTACTTC.

The genes are TRBV4-2 and TRBJ2-3; 15 positions match TRBD2. The germline CDR1 and CDR2 sequences are LGHNA and YNFKEQ. This CDR3 comprises 22 residues. Germline trimming cut 2 bases from V and 1 base from J; bases unmatched to any gene: 16. CDR3 region: CASSQRPPPGLAGGHRTDTQYF. CDR3 in DNA: TGTGCCAGCAGCCAACGCCCCCCTCCGGGACTAGCGGGGGGCCACCGCACAGATACGCAGTATTTT.